The 28 T cell receptor beta chains reported below all come from one sample, sequenced in a study of T cells after yellow fever vaccination. A single record per CDR3 protein comes from TCRdb applying MiXCR to the 5' RACE reads. The repertoire consists of roughly 62,000 distinct CDR3 sequences, with approximately 7.7% occurring once and the leading ten covering around 44%. Sequenced material: CD8+ T cells sorted from PBMCs, taken on the day of the first yellow fever vaccination. All receptors come from a man aged 18 to 30 who received the YFV17D yellow fever vaccine.

This clonotype has only a few counts. The chain links TRBV3-1 to TRBJ1-2; D is perhaps TRBD1 (5 bases). Germline CDR1 and CDR2: LGHDT and YNNKEL (reference sequence). V gave up 0 bases and J gave up 4 bases, with 12 bases separating them. CDR3 length: 15 amino acids. CDR3 in amino acids: CASSQDLAGLYGYTF. The CDR3 coding sequence is TGTGCCAGCAGCCAAGATCTGGCAGGGCTCTATGGCTACACCTTC.

This clonotype showed up many times. The V gene is TRBV28, the J gene TRBJ2-3; 9 nucleotides agree with TRBD1. The ends lost 11 bases at V and 2 bases at J; junction bases unmatched: 8. Germline V CDR1 and CDR2: MDHEN, SYDVKM. The CDR3 extends over 14 amino acids. In DNA, the CDR3 is TGTGCCGGCTCCGGGACAGGGCTCACAGATACGCAGTATTTT. Translating gives CAGSGTGLTDTQYF.

The chain has TRBV11-1 and TRBJ2-1, with TRBD2 matching 14 bases. CDR3 length: 18 amino acids. Germline V lookup: CDR1 SGHAT, CDR2 FQDESV (reference sequence). V dropped 3 bases and J dropped 0; count of bases not matched to a gene: 4. In DNA form, the CDR3 reads TGTGCCAGCAGCTTTCGGACTAGCGGGGGGAGCTCCTACAATGAGCAGTTCTTC. Its protein product is CASSFRTSGGSSYNEQFF.

At least ten counts were recorded for this clonotype. The chain recombines TRBV7-9 with TRBJ2-7, with D tentatively TRBD1 (5 bases). Trimming stripped 1 base from V and 0 bases from J, with 13 bases between. CDR3 length: 16 residues. Germline CDR1 SEHNR, CDR2 FQNEAQ (reference sequence). The CDR3, as DNA: TGTGCCAGCAGCTTAGGAGATCCGACAGTCTCCTACGAGCAGTACTTC. This translates into CASSLGDPTVSYEQYF.

This clonotype was counted ten times or more. V is TRBV5-4 and J is TRBJ2-5; 9 nucleotides line up with TRBD1. Germline V gene data show CDR1 as SGHNT and CDR2 as YYREEE (reference sequence). The CDR3 consists of 16 residues. V trimming: 4 bases; J trimming: 5 bases; junction bases outside the gene matches: 12. The CDR3 reads CASSPTGTGSEETQYF. In nucleotides, the CDR3 is TGTGCCAGCAGCCCGACCGGGACAGGGTCCGAGGAGACCCAGTACTTC.

The chain is built from TRBV6-2 or TRBV6-3 and TRBJ2-3; D is possibly TRBD2 (6 bases). The CDR3 runs to 17 residues. The V gene's germline CDR1 is MNHEY and CDR2 SVGEGT. V was pared by 0 bases and J by 6 bases, with 19 bases between. The CDR3 DNA is TGTGCCAGCAGTTACTCATGGGACTTCGAAGGGGCGGATACGCAGTATTTT. This gives the protein CASSYSWDFEGADTQYF.

This clonotype was detected only a few times. V and J are TRBV5-1 and TRBJ2-7; D tentatively reads TRBD1 or TRBD2 (5 bases each). CDR1 and CDR2 (germline): SGHRS, YFSETQ. The CDR3 totals 16 residues. Trimming cost V 1 base and J 6 bases, with 20 bases left between them. DNA for the CDR3: TGCGCCAGCAGCTTGTTGCCGGCTACCACAGGAGGCGAGCAGTACGTC. Translating gives CASSLLPATTGGEQYV.

This clonotype was found many times. The genes are TRBV7-9 and TRBJ2-1, with D uncertain. V gave up 7 bases and J gave up 4 bases, with 14 bases separating them. The CDR3 has 14 amino acids. From germline, CDR1 is SEHNR and CDR2 FQNEAQ (reference sequence). Written as DNA, the CDR3 is TGTGCCAGCACCCCCGAAACGGATTACAATGAGCAGTTCTTC. This translates into CASTPETDYNEQFF.

This clonotype was detected many times. V is TRBV20-1 and J is TRBJ2-3; perhaps TRBD1 as D (5 bases). The V end lost 5 bases, the J end lost 4 bases, and 13 bases lay between the germline ends. The CDR3 sequence is 13 residues long. Per the germline V gene, CDR1 is DFQATT and CDR2 is SNEGSKA (reference sequence). CDR3 sequence (DNA): TGCAGTGCTTGGGGCGAAATAGCAGATACGCAGTATTTT. Encoded protein: CSAWGEIADTQYF.

Many counts were recorded for this clonotype. The chain combines TRBV10-2 with TRBJ2-7; D is ambiguous. The CDR3 is 15 residues long. Germline assignment: CDR1 WSHSY and CDR2 SAAADI. V was shortened by 10 bases and J by 3 bases, with 22 bases between the two germline ends. DNA of the CDR3: TGCGCCACCTCGACGGGTCCCACCTTCTTCTACGAGCAGTACTTC. This sequence encodes CATSTGPTFFYEQYF.

This clonotype was observed at least ten times. The chain employs TRBV12-3 or TRBV12-4 and TRBJ2-2; D not resolved. The CDR3 loop spans 14 amino acids. The ends were cut back, 0 bases at V and 3 bases at J, with 5 bases in the middle. This chain's CDR3 is CASSLAGYTGELFF. The DNA for the CDR3 is TGTGCCAGCAGTTTAGCGGGGTACACCGGGGAGCTGTTTTTT.

The chain carries TRBV12-3 or TRBV12-4 and TRBJ2-2; D may be TRBD1 (5 bases). Trimming removed 3 bases from V and 0 bases from J, with 5 bases in between. The CDR3 runs 14 residues. The CDR3 DNA sequence: TGTGCCAGCAGTTTGACAGCGAACACCGGGGAGCTGTTTTTT. It encodes CASSLTANTGELFF.

This clonotype was recorded many times. This sequence joins TRBV7-9 and TRBJ2-1, with a weak D call TRBD2 (6 bases). Trimming left V 5 bases short and J 10 bases short, with 15 bases between. The CDR3 runs to 13 residues. The germline V gene has CDR1 SEHNR and CDR2 FQNEAQ (reference sequence). CDR3 sequence: CASSPLPSAEQFF. The CDR3 region has the DNA TGTGCCAGCAGCCCTCTCCCTAGCGCAGAGCAGTTCTTC.

This clonotype was detected many times. This chain links TRBV18 with TRBJ2-1; perhaps D is TRBD1 or TRBD2 (5 bases each). The V gene lost 6 bases and the J gene lost 5 bases, with 20 bases spanning the gap. The CDR3 has 16 residues. The germline CDR1 and CDR2 sequences are KGHSH and LQKENI. DNA for the CDR3: TGTGCCAGCTCGCCGATCCGGGACCGACTCAACAATGAGCAGTTCTTC. This codes for CASSPIRDRLNNEQFF.

This clonotype appeared many times. The J gene is TRBJ2-7, the V gene TRBV5-1; 12 bases map to TRBD1. The V and J ends lost 4 bases and 5 bases, in that order; junction bases with no gene match: 7. The length of the CDR3 is 15 residues. CDR1 is SGHRS and CDR2 is YFSETQ in the germline V gene. The CDR3 DNA is TGCGCCAGCAGCCGCAGGGACAGGGGGCTGGACGAGCAGTACTTC. Amino acid sequence: CASSRRDRGLDEQYF.

This chain connects TRBV20-1 to TRBJ2-3; 11 bases agree with TRBD2. The CDR3 runs 16 residues. Germline CDR1 reads DFQATT; CDR2 reads SNEGSKA (reference sequence). J was trimmed by 4 bases and V by 4 bases; bases with no gene match: 10. CDR3 protein: CSAKSLLAGEADTQYF. The CDR3 DNA reads as TGCAGTGCTAAAAGCCTACTAGCGGGGGAAGCAGATACGCAGTATTTT.

This chain links TRBV30 with TRBJ1-2, with unresolved D. The CDR3 length is 12 residues. V was clipped by 2 bases and J by 5 bases, with 9 bases between them. The germline CDR1 and CDR2 sequences are GTSNPN and SVGIG (reference sequence). CDR3 DNA: TGTGCCTGGAGTTGGGGAGGGTATGGCTACACCTTC. Translated, it gives CAWSWGGYGYTF.

This clonotype came up many times. V is TRBV13 and J is TRBJ1-2; a weak D match, TRBD1 (5 bases). V was trimmed by 5 bases and J by 6 bases, leaving 13 bases between them. The CDR3 extends over 13 amino acids. Germline assignment: CDR1 PRHDT and CDR2 FYEKMQ (reference sequence). The CDR3: CASSPGLGDGYTF. CDR3 in DNA: TGTGCCAGCAGCCCGGGACTGGGTGATGGCTACACCTTC.

This clonotype was detected ten times or more. This chain joins TRBV29-1 and TRBJ1-2; D is unresolved. The germline CDR1 and CDR2 sequences are SQVTM and ANQGSEA. There are 13 residues in the CDR3. The germline V and J ends were trimmed by 1 base and 4 bases, with 10 bases remaining between them. The CDR3 is CSVEGGLGYGYTF. Written as DNA, the CDR3 is TGCAGCGTTGAAGGAGGACTTGGCTATGGCTACACCTTC.

This clonotype was picked up many times. The chain combines TRBV29-1 with TRBJ1-5, with no clear D. The CDR3 has 12 amino acids. Germline CDR1 and CDR2: SQVTM and ANQGSEA. V lost 2 bases and J lost 4, with 6 bases in between. CDR3 nucleotide sequence: TGCAGCGTTGAACGCGGGAATCAGCCCCAGCATTTT. It translates to CSVERGNQPQHF.

There are many counts of this clonotype. This sequence joins TRBV4-3 and TRBJ1-6, with a tentative D call TRBD1 (5 bases). CDR3 length: 14 residues. Germline values: CDR1 LGHNA, CDR2 YSLEER. V lost 6 bases, J lost 5 bases, and 11 bases lay in between. The CDR3 nucleotides are TGCGCCAGCAGGGGGGATCTTAATAATTCACCCCTCCACTTT. Translating gives CASRGDLNNSPLHF.

This clonotype was counted at least ten times. V is TRBV5-1 and J is TRBJ2-1; D not certain. Trimming stripped 5 bases from V and 6 bases from J, with 12 bases between. CDR1 is SGHRS and CDR2 is YFSETQ in the germline V gene. The CDR3 sequence is 13 residues long. CDR3 DNA sequence: TGCGCCAGCAGTATCTCGTGGGGCAATGAGCAGTTCTTC. Protein sequence: CASSISWGNEQFF.

The chain is built from TRBV13 and TRBJ1-6; weak D call: TRBD1 (6 bases). The germline gives CDR1 PRHDT, CDR2 FYEKMQ (reference sequence). The CDR3 sequence is 16 residues long. V lost 2 bases and J lost 6, with 14 bases in between. For the CDR3, the DNA is TGTGCCAGCAGCTTATCTTCGGGGGCGGGTAATTCACCCCTCCACTTT. It specifies CASSLSSGAGNSPLHF.

This clonotype was counted ten times or more. The genes are TRBV7-2 and TRBJ1-1; weak D call: TRBD1 (6 bases). V was cut by 3 bases and J by 3 bases, with 17 bases left in between. The CDR3 extends over 16 amino acids. In germline, CDR1 is SGHTA, CDR2 FQGNSA. The CDR3 DNA is TGTGCCAGCAGCTTTGTCAGGGGATCCCCGTACACTGAAGCTTTCTTT. It is translated as CASSFVRGSPYTEAFF.

This clonotype was seen a few times. This sequence joins TRBV10-3 and TRBJ2-5, with unresolved D. The ends were cut back, 6 bases at V and 5 bases at J, with 13 bases in the middle. The CDR3 extends over 13 amino acids. Germline values: CDR1 ENHRY, CDR2 SYGVKD. The CDR3 spells CAISPPSEETQYF. The CDR3 bases are TGTGCCATCAGCCCCCCCAGCGAGGAGACCCAGTACTTC.

For this clonotype: A read error may be the cause here, since a much bigger clone is one base away. The chain links TRBV12-3 or TRBV12-4 to TRBJ1-1, with TRBD1 identical over 7 bases. The V segment lost 5 bases and the J segment 5 bases; nucleotides outside the gene matches: 8. The CDR3 covers 14 residues. The CDR3 here is CASSPQGSGTEAFF. CDR3 nucleotide sequence: TGTGCCAGCAGTCCACAGGGGAGCGGGACTGAAGCTTTCTTT.

This chain links TRBV9 with TRBJ2-2; no reliable D call. V was clipped by 1 base and J by 3 bases, with 4 bases between them. Germline CDR1 reads SGDLS; CDR2 reads YYNGEE. The CDR3 loop spans 13 amino acids. CDR3 nucleotide sequence: TGTGCCAGCAGCGTATTCGACACCGGGGAGCTGTTTTTT. Its translation is CASSVFDTGELFF.

The gene calls are TRBV6-2 or TRBV6-3 and TRBJ1-6; a possible D gene is TRBD1 (5 bases). The germline V and J ends were trimmed by 4 bases and 5 bases, with 18 bases remaining between them. The CDR3 is 17 amino acids. Germline loops: CDR1 MNHEY, CDR2 SVGEGT. The CDR3 sequence: CASSSLRRDRNNSPLHF. The DNA of the CDR3 is TGTGCCAGCAGTTCGTTACGGAGGGACCGCAATAATTCACCCCTCCACTTT.